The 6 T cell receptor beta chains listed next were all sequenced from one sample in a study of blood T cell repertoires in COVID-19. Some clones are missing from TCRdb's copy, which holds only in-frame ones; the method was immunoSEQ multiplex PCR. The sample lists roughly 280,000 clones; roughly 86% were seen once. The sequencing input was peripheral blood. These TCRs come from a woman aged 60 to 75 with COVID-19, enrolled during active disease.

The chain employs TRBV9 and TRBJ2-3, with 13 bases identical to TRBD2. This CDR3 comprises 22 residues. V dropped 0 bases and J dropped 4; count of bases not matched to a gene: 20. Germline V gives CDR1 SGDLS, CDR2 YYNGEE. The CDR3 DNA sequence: TGTGCCAGCAGCGTAGGGACTATCTCGGGGGGACTAGCGGGATCGTCGGCAGATACGCAGTATTTT. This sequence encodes CASSVGTISGGLAGSSADTQYF.

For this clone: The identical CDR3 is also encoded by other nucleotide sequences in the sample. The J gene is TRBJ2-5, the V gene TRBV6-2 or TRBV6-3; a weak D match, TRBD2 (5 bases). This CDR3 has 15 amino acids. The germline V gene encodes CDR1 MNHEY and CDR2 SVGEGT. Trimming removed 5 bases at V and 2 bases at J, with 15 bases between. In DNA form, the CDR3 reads TGTGCCAGCAGTCCAGGAGGACGAATTCAAGAGACCCAGTACTTC. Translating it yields CASSPGGRIQETQYF.

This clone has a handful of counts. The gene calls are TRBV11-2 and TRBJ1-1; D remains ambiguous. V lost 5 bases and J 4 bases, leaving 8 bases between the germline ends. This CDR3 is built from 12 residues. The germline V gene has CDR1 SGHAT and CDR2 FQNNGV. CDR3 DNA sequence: TGTGCCAGCAGCCCTCTGGCCACTGAAGCTTTCTTT. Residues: CASSPLATEAFF.

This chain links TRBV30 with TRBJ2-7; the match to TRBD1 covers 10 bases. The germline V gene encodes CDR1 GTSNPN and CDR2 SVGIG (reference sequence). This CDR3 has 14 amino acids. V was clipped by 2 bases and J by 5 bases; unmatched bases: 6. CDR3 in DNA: TGTGCCTGGAGTCCGGGACAGGGGAGAAACGAGCAGTACTTC. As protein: CAWSPGQGRNEQYF.

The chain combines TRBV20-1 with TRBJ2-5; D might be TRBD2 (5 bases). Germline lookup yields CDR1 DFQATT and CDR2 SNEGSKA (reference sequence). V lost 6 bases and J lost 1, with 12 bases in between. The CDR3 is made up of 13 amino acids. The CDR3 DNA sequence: TGCAGTGCAAGTGGTGGGAGCCAAGAGACCCAGTACTTC. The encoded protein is CSASGGSQETQYF.

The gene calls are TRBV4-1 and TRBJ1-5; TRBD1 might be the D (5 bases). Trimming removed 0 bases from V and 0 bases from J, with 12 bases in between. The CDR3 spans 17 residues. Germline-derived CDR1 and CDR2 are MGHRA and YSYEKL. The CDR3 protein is CASSQDVRGYSNQPQHF. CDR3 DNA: TGCGCCAGCAGCCAAGATGTAAGGGGATATAGCAATCAGCCCCAGCATTTT.